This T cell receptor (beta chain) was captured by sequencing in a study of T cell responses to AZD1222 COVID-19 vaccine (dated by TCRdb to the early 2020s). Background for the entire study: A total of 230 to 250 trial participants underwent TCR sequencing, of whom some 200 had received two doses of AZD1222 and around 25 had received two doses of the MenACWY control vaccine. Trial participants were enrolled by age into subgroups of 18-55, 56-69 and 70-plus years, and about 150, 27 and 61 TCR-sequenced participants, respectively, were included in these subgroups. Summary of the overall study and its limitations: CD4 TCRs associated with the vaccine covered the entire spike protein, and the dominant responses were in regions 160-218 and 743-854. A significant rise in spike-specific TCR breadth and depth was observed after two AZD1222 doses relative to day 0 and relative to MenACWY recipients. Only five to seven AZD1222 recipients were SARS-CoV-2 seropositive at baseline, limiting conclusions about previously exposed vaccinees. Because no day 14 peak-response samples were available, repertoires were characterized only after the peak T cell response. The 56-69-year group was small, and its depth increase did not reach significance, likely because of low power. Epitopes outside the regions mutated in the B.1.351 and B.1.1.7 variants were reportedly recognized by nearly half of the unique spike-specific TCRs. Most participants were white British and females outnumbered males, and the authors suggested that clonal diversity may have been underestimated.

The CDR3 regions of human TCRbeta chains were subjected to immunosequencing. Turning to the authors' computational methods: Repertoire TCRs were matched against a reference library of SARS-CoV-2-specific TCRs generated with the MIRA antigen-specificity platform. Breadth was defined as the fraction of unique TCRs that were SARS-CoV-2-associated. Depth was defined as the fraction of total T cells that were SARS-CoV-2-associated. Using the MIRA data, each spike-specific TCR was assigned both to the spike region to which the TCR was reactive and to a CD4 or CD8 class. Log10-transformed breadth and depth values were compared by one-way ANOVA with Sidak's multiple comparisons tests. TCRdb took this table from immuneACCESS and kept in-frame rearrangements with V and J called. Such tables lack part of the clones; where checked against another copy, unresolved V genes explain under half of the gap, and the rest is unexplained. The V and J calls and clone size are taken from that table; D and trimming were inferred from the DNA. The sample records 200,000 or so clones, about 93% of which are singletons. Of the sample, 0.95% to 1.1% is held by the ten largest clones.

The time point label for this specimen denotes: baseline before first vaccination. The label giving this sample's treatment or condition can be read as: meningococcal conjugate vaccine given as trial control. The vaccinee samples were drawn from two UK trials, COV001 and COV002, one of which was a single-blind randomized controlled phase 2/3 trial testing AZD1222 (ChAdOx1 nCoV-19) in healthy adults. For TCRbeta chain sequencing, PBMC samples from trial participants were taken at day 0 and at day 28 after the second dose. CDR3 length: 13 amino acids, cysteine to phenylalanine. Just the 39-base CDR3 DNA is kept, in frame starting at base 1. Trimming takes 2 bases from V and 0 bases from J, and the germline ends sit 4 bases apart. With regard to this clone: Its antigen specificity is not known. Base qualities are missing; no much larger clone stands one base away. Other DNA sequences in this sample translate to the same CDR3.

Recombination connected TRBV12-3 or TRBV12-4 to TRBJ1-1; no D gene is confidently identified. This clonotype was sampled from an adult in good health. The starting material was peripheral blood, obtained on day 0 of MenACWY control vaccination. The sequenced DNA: TGTGCCAGCAGTTTAACGGTGAACACTGAAGCTTTCTTT. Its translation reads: CASSLTVNTEAFF.